These 30 T cell receptor beta chains came from one sample sequenced in a study of blood T cell repertoires in COVID-19. Using immunoSEQ multiplex PCR, the repertoire was profiled, and TCRdb retains in-frame clones only, with some absent. This repertoire shows approximately 260,000 clones, approximately 84% found once; its top ten account for 3.4%. Sequencing was performed on PBMCs or T cells enriched from blood (not recorded which). The receptors derive from a man aged 45-60 years who had recovered from COVID-19.

This chain uses TRBV3-1 (or the pseudogene TRBV3-2) with TRBJ2-2; 9 bases line up with TRBD2. Germline trimming cut 3 bases from V and 14 bases from J; bases unmatched to any gene: 4. This CDR3 spans 12 amino acids. Germline V gene sequence: CDR1 LGHDT, CDR2 YNNKEL (reference sequence). Here the CDR3 reads CASSQRTSELFF. The CDR3 coding sequence is TGTGCCAGCAGCCAGAGGACTAGCGAACTGTTTTTT.

The chain employs TRBV18 and TRBJ1-4; D gene uncertain. V was pared by 3 bases and J by 2 bases, with 10 bases between. The V gene's germline CDR1 is KGHSH and CDR2 LQKENI. CDR3 length: 15 amino acids. CDR3 nucleotide sequence: TGTGCCAGCTCACCCTTTGCGAACACTAATGAAAAACTGTTTTTT. Its translation is CASSPFANTNEKLFF.

This clone was seen once. The chain links TRBV28 to TRBJ2-3, with TRBD1 matching over 8 bases. The trim removed 6 bases at V and 1 base at J, leaving 12 bases unmatched. Per the germline V gene, CDR1 is MDHEN and CDR2 is SYDVKM. The CDR3 length is 17 residues. CDR3 DNA sequence: TGTGCCAGCAGCGCCCACAGGGGGATGGCGGGCACAGATACGCAGTATTTT. Amino acid sequence: CASSAHRGMAGTDTQYF.

CDR3 nucleotides: TGTGCCAGCAGCACCGGGACTAGCGCCAATGAGCAGTTCTTC. It encodes CASSTGTSANEQFF. The chain links TRBV6-5 to TRBJ2-1, with TRBD2 matching over 10 bases. Germline V gene lookup returns CDR1 MNHEY and CDR2 SVGAGI. V was clipped by 6 bases and J by 6 bases; unmatched bases: 5. The length of the CDR3 is 14 residues.

This chain links TRBV19 with TRBJ2-1; 7 nucleotides match TRBD1. Germline CDR1 and CDR2: LNHDA and SQIVND (reference sequence). This CDR3 contains 14 residues. V lost 4 bases and J lost 4; bases outside the gene matches: 4. This CDR3 reads CASSTTGLYNEQFF. The CDR3, as DNA: TGTGCCAGTAGTACGACAGGGTTGTACAATGAGCAGTTCTTC.

The chain is built from TRBV9 and TRBJ1-1, with D perhaps matching TRBD1 (5 bases). The V gene lost 2 bases and the J gene lost 0 bases, with 17 bases spanning the gap. Germline V gives CDR1 SGDLS, CDR2 YYNGEE. The CDR3 covers 17 residues. The CDR3 sequence: CASSVGPGGTMNTEAFF. The CDR3 nucleotides are TGTGCCAGCAGCGTTGGCCCCGGGGGGACTATGAACACTGAAGCTTTCTTT.

Of note for this clone: The same CDR3 also results from other DNA sequences found in this sample. The V and J genes are TRBV7-2 and TRBJ2-7; TRBD2 aligns across 9 bases. Germline lookup yields CDR1 SGHTA and CDR2 FQGNSA. The CDR3 length is 15 residues. The J segment lost 2 bases and the V segment lost 2 bases, leaving 4 bases of the junction unmatched. The CDR3 DNA follows: TGTGCCAGCAGCTTATTAGCGGGGGATCCCTACGAGCAGTACTTC. It translates to CASSLLAGDPYEQYF.

The chain carries TRBV3-1 (or the pseudogene TRBV3-2) and TRBJ2-7; TRBD1 aligns across 7 bases. V shed 4 bases and J 7 bases; nucleotides not matched to a gene: 7. The CDR3 contains 13 residues. CDR1 is LGHDT, CDR2 YNNKEL, per germline (reference sequence). The CDR3 DNA reads TGTGCCAGCAGCCCGTCGACAGGGCGGGAGCAGTACTTC. Amino acids: CASSPSTGREQYF.

In the case of this clone: This specimen includes other DNA sequences encoding the same CDR3. CDR3 amino acids: CASSFYPDEQYF. In nucleotides, the CDR3 is TGTGCCAGCAGTTTTTATCCGGACGAGCAGTACTTC. The rearrangement joins TRBV12-3 or TRBV12-4 to TRBJ2-7; no firm D call. CDR3 length: 12 residues. V was pared by 3 bases and J by 5 bases, with 8 bases between.

The chain joins TRBV6-5 to TRBJ1-6; unclear D gene. The V and J ends lost 5 bases and 13 bases respectively, with 21 bases between them. This CDR3 region has 15 residues. Germline values: CDR1 MNHEY, CDR2 SVGAGI. DNA for the CDR3: TGTGCCAGCAGTACGGGAGGGCGGAGGGCCCTCCCCCTCCACTTT. It specifies CASSTGGRRALPLHF.

The J gene is TRBJ2-2, the V gene TRBV7-3; D unclear. The CDR3 totals 15 residues. Trimming shortened V by 5 bases and J by 3 bases, and 13 bases separated the two germline ends. Germline values: CDR1 SGHTA, CDR2 FQGTGA. The CDR3 here is CASSHSRSDTGELFF. The CDR3 nucleotides are TGTGCCAGCAGCCATTCACGGTCGGACACCGGGGAGCTGTTTTTT.

The rearrangement joins TRBV3-1 (or the pseudogene TRBV3-2) to TRBJ2-1; D gene unclear. Deletions cut 1 base from V and 6 bases from J, with 10 bases between. Germline lookup yields CDR1 LGHDT and CDR2 YNNKEL (reference sequence). This CDR3 has 14 residues. DNA for the CDR3: TGTGCCAGCAGCCAAGCTCGGTTTGGCAATGAGCAGTTCTTC. Translation gives CASSQARFGNEQFF.

This clone appeared a few times. The V and J genes are TRBV2 and TRBJ1-6; D is possibly TRBD1 (6 bases). The CDR3 contains 16 residues. V was pared by 6 bases and J by 11 bases, with 23 bases between. Looked up from germline, CDR1 is SNHLY and CDR2 is FYNNEI. CDR3 sequence: CASRAEGQRVIAPLHF. The CDR3 nucleotides are TGTGCCAGCAGAGCTGAGGGACAAAGGGTAATTGCACCCCTCCACTTT.

This clone was picked up one time. CDR3 DNA sequence: TGTGCCAGCCGACCCCCGGTTGGCGGGATCCACGAGCAGTACTTC. It is translated as CASRPPVGGIHEQYF. The chain employs TRBV11-2 and TRBJ2-7, with D maybe TRBD2 (6 bases). This CDR3 contains 15 residues. CDR1 SGHAT and CDR2 FQNNGV come from the germline V gene. V was cut by 8 bases and J by 5 bases, with 22 bases left in between.

The CDR3 here is CASSLVTRESEQFF. The CDR3 DNA is TGTGCCAGCAGCTTAGTAACAAGGGAGTCTGAGCAGTTCTTC. This chain links TRBV11-2 with TRBJ2-1; maybe TRBD2 (5 bases). The CDR3 has 14 residues. The V gene lost 1 base and the J gene lost 9 bases, with 13 bases spanning the gap. Germline assignment: CDR1 SGHAT and CDR2 FQNNGV. Drawing the rest from reference TRBV11-2 and TRBJ2-1, the complete variable domain is EAGVAQSPRYKIIEKRQSVAFWCNPISGHATLYWYQQILGQGPKLLIQFQNNGVVDDSQLPKDRFSAERLKGVDSTLKIQPAKLEDSAVYLCASSLVTRESEQFFGPGTRLTVL.

This clone was found once. The chain joins TRBV10-3 to TRBJ2-3; 7 bases agree with TRBD2. J gave up 2 bases and V 10 bases, and 3 bases lay outside the gene matches. The CDR3 consists of 12 residues. CDR1 is ENHRY, CDR2 SYGVKD, per germline. This chain's CDR3 is CASGGDTDTQYF. The CDR3, as DNA: TGTGCCAGCGGGGGAGACACAGATACGCAGTATTTT.

The count of this clone is one. The rearrangement uses TRBV4-2 and TRBJ1-1; 9 bases line up with TRBD1. With V trimmed by 2 bases and J by 1 base, 2 bases remained unmatched. The CDR3 length is 15 residues. The germline gives CDR1 LGHNA, CDR2 YNFKEQ. Here the CDR3 DNA reads TGTGCCAGCAGCCAATTACAGGGGGCGAACACTGAAGCTTTCTTT. This sequence encodes CASSQLQGANTEAFF.

The chain is built from TRBV24-1 and TRBJ2-1; 13 nucleotides line up with TRBD2. The germline V gene encodes CDR1 KGHDR and CDR2 SFDVKD. V dropped 7 bases and J dropped 7; count of bases not matched to a gene: 6. The CDR3 runs 15 residues. This CDR3 reads CATSLTSGRYNEQFF. The CDR3 bases are TGTGCCACCAGCCTGACTAGCGGGAGGTATAATGAGCAGTTCTTC.

The J gene is TRBJ2-7, the V gene TRBV5-4, with 7 bases that match TRBD1. Germline V gives CDR1 SGHNT, CDR2 YYREEE (reference sequence). The CDR3 spans 14 residues. V shed 0 bases, J shed 3 bases, and the junction held 3 bases outside the gene matches. In DNA form, the CDR3 reads TGTGCCAGCAGCTTGGCAGGGGGTATCTACGAGCAGTACTTC. It codes for CASSLAGGIYEQYF.

This chain joins TRBV9 and TRBJ1-2, with D perhaps TRBD1 (5 bases). Germline CDR1 and CDR2: SGDLS and YYNGEE. The V end lost 0 bases, the J end lost 8 bases, and 17 bases lay between the germline ends. The CDR3 is 15 amino acids. The chain's CDR3 is CASSVETVSGGGYTF. DNA of the CDR3: TGTGCCAGCAGCGTAGAGACAGTCTCCGGAGGGGGCTACACCTTC.

The CDR3: CASSVASTGGSSPLHF. The CDR3 nucleotides are TGTGCCAGCAGCGTAGCCTCGACAGGGGGCTCGTCACCCCTCCACTTT. The V call is TRBV9, the J call TRBJ1-6; 10 positions match TRBD1. Per the germline V gene, CDR1 is SGDLS and CDR2 is YYNGEE. V shed 0 bases, J shed 10 bases, and the junction held 7 bases outside the gene matches. CDR3 length equals 16 residues.

The chain uses TRBV7-9 and TRBJ2-7, with 9 bases that match TRBD1. The CDR3 consists of 15 residues. The V segment lost 5 bases and the J segment 6 bases; nucleotides outside the gene matches: 11. Germline CDR1 and CDR2: SEHNR and FQNEAQ (reference sequence). CDR3 sequence reads: CASSQLGTGNGEQYF. As DNA, the CDR3 is TGTGCCAGCAGCCAGCTCGGGACAGGGAACGGCGAGCAGTACTTC. The whole variable domain, filled in from reference TRBV7-9 and TRBJ2-7, reads DTGVSQNPRHKITKRGQNVTFRCDPISEHNRLYWYRQTLGQGPEFLTYFQNEAQLEKSRLLSDRFSAERPKGSFSTLEIQRTEQGDSAMYLCASSQLGTGNGEQYFGPGTRLTVT.

The V gene is TRBV12-3 or TRBV12-4, the J gene TRBJ1-5; D ambiguous. V was trimmed by 2 bases and J by 6 bases, leaving 8 bases between them. This CDR3 is built from 13 residues. The CDR3 DNA sequence: TGTGCCAGCAGTTTATCGGTTTTTCAGCCCCAGCATTTT. It specifies CASSLSVFQPQHF.

The rearrangement uses TRBV5-1 and TRBJ2-5, with 7 bases aligning to TRBD2. Germline CDR1 reads SGHRS; CDR2 reads YFSETQ. The CDR3 is 15 residues long. The trim removed 0 bases at V and 4 bases at J, leaving 6 bases unmatched. CDR3 coding DNA: TGCGCCAGCAGCTTGGGGGGAGCGGGGAGAGAGACCCAGTACTTC. Amino acids: CASSLGGAGRETQYF.

V is TRBV2 and J is TRBJ1-4; 9 nucleotides agree with TRBD1. Germline V CDR1 and CDR2: SNHLY, FYNNEI. V lost 4 bases to trimming and J lost 8 bases; unmatched junction nucleotides: 8. The CDR3 is made up of 15 amino acids. The CDR3 DNA reads TGTGCCAGCAGTGTTCCGGGACAGGGATTCGAAAAACTGTTTTTT. This codes for CASSVPGQGFEKLFF.

V usage is TRBV28 and J usage is TRBJ2-7, with TRBD2 matching over 9 bases. Germline CDR1 reads MDHEN; CDR2 reads SYDVKM. The CDR3 totals 14 residues. Trimming at V came to 3 bases and at J to 3 bases, leaving 3 bases not matched to a gene. CDR3 nucleotides: TGTGCCAGCAGTTTGGCGGGAGGGATCTACGAGCAGTACTTC. Amino acids: CASSLAGGIYEQYF.

The gene calls are TRBV7-6 and TRBJ2-3, with D possibly TRBD2 on 7 matching bases. Germline-derived CDR1 and CDR2 are SGHVS and FNYEAQ. CDR3 size: 14 residues. With 6 bases removed from V and 10 bases from J, the gap between germline ends came to 20 bases. The CDR3 reads CASRGGQGLSAQYF. The CDR3 nucleotides read TGTGCCAGCAGGGGGGGGCAGGGCCTTTCTGCGCAGTATTTT.

The chain uses TRBV10-3 and TRBJ1-1; D is possibly TRBD1 (6 bases). The CDR3 length is 14 residues. Germline values: CDR1 ENHRY, CDR2 SYGVKD. Trimming cost V 1 base and J 1 base, with 7 bases left between them. The CDR3 DNA reads TGTGCCATCAGTGAGTTGACAGGGAACACTGAAGCTTTCTTT. It codes for CAISELTGNTEAFF.

This chain uses TRBV15 with TRBJ2-1; weak D call: TRBD2 (6 bases). The CDR3 length is 15 residues. V lost 0 bases, J lost 9 bases, and 15 bases lay in between. CDR1 is LNHNV and CDR2 is YYDKDF in the germline V gene (reference sequence). CDR3 residues: CATSRDWAGSLEQFF. The CDR3 DNA reads TGTGCCACCAGCAGAGATTGGGCGGGGAGCCTTGAGCAGTTCTTC.

This clone was seen a single time. CDR3: CASSPMDRRGDTQYF. Written as DNA, the CDR3 is TGTGCCAGCAGCCCTATGGACCGTCGCGGGGATACGCAGTATTTT. The chain couples TRBV4-2 to TRBJ2-3, with TRBD2 as a possible D gene (5 bases). The ends were cut back, 4 bases at V and 6 bases at J, with 17 bases in the middle. The CDR3 is made up of 15 amino acids. Germline CDR1 is LGHNA and CDR2 is YNFKEQ.